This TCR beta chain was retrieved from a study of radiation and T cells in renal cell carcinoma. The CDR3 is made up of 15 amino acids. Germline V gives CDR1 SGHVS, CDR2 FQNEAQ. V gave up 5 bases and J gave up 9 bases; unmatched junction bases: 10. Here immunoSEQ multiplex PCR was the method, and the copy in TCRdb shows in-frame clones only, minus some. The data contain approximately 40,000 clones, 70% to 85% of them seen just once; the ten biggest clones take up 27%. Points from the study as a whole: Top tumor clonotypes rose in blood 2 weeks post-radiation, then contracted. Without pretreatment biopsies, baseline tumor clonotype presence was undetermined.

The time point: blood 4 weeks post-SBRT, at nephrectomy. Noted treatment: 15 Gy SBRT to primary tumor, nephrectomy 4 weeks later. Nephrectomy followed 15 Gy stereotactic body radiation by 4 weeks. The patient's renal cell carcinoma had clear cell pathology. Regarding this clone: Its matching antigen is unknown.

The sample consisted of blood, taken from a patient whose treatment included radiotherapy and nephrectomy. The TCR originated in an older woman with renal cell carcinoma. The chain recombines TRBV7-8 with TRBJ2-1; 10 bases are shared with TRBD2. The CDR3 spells CASSRSGGSEGEQFF. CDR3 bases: TGTGCCAGCAGCCGTAGCGGGGGGAGTGAGGGTGAGCAGTTCTTC. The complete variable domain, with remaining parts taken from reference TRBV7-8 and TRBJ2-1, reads GAGVSQSPRYKVAKRGQDVALRCDPISGHVSLFWYQQALGQGPEFLTYFQNEAQLDKSGLPSDRFFAERPEGSVSTLKIQRTQQEDSAVYLCASSRSGGSEGEQFFGPGTRLTVL.